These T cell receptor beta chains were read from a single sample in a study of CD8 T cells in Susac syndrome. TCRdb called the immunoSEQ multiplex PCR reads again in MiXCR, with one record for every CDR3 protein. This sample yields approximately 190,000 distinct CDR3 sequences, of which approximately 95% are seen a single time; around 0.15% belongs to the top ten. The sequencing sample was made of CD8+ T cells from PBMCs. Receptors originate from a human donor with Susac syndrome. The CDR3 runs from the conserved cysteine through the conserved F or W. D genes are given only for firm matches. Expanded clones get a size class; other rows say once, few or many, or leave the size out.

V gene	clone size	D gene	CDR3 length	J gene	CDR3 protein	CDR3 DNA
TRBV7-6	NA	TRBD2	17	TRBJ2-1	CASSLASGLDFYNEQFF	TGTGCCAGCAGCTTAGCCTCGGGACTAGACTTTTACAATGAGCAGTTCTTC
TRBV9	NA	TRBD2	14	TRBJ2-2	CASSGGGNTGELFF	TGTGCCAGCTCTGGGGGGGGGAACACCGGGGAGCTGTTTTTT
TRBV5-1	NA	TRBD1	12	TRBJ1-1	CASSHSTGEAFF	TGCGCCAGCAGCCACTCGACAGGGGAAGCTTTCTTT
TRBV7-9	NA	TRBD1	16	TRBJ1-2	CASSFGGQEHNYGYTF	TGTGCCAGCAGCTTCGGCGGACAGGAACATAACTATGGCTACACCTTC
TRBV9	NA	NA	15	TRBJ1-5	CASSGGVGEWQPQHF	TGTGCCAGCAGCGGAGGTGTGGGGGAGTGGCAGCCCCAGCATTTT
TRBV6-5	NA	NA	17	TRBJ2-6	CASVGLQAPSGANVLTF	TGTGCCAGCGTTGGACTACAGGCTCCCTCTGGGGCCAACGTCCTGACTTTC
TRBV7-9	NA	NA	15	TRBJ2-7	CASSHRQTRGDEQYF	TGTGCCAGCAGCCACCGACAGACCCGTGGTGACGAGCAGTACTTC
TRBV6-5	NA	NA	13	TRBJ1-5	CASSRFLNQPQHF	TGTGCCAGCAGTCGGTTCCTAAATCAGCCCCAGCATTTT
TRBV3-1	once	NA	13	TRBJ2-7	CASSQARGYEQYF	TGTGCCAGCAGCCAAGCCAGGGGCTACGAGCAGTACTTC
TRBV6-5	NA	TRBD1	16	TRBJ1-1	CASRFLRGSRNTEAFF	TGTGCCAGCAGATTTCTCAGGGGGAGTCGGAACACTGAAGCTTTCTTT
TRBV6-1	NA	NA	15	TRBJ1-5	CASTKGPGVDQPQHF	TGTGCCAGCACCAAGGGGCCGGGGGTAGATCAGCCCCAGCATTTT
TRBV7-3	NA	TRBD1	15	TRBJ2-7	CASSLNPGTAEEQYF	TGTGCCAGCAGCTTAAATCCGGGGACAGCTGAGGAGCAGTACTTC
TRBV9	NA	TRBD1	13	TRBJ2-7	CASSDRTGEEQYF	TGTGCCAGCAGCGATCGGACAGGGGAAGAGCAGTACTTC
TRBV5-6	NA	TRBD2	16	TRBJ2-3	CASSFPSGGPQDTQYF	TGTGCCAGCAGCTTCCCTAGCGGGGGGCCACAAGATACGCAGTATTTT
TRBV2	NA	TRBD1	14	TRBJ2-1	CASSEGDSVNEQFF	TGTGCCAGCAGTGAAGGGGACAGCGTCAATGAGCAGTTCTTC
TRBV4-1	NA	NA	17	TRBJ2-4	CASSQGRAALAKNIQYF	TGCGCCAGCAGCCAAGGGAGGGCAGCCCTAGCCAAAAACATTCAGTACTTC
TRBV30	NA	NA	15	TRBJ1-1	CAWSGPDRLNTEAFF	TGTGCCTGGAGTGGACCCGACAGATTGAACACTGAAGCTTTCTTT
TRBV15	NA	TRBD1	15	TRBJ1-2	CATSSVPGQGAGYTF	TGTGCCACCAGCAGCGTCCCGGGACAGGGGGCTGGCTACACCTTC
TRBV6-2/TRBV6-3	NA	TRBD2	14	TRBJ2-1	CAIERDRTGNEQFF	TGTGCCATCGAGCGGGATCGGACTGGCAATGAGCAGTTCTTC
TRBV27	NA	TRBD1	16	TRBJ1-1	CASSSSWGQANTEAFF	TGTGCCAGCAGTTCATCGTGGGGACAGGCGAACACTGAAGCTTTCTTT
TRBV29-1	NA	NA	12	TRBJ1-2	CSVVGSRQGYTF	TGCAGCGTCGTGGGGTCGCGTCAGGGCTACACCTTC
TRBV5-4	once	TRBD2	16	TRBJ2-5	CASRAGLAGEFGTQYF	TGTGCCAGCAGAGCGGGACTAGCGGGAGAGTTTGGGACCCAGTACTTC
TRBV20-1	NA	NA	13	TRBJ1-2	CSARRGTGSGYTF	TGCAGTGCTAGACGCGGAACAGGGAGTGGCTACACCTTC
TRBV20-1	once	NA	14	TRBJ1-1	CSASVHRGNTEAFF	TGCAGTGCTAGTGTCCATCGGGGGAACACTGAAGCTTTCTTT
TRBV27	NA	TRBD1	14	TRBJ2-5	CASSRQGRQETQYF	TGTGCCAGCAGTCGACAGGGGAGACAAGAGACCCAGTACTTC
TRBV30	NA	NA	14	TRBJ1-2	CAWSATGRGDGYTF	TGTGCCTGGAGCGCTACGGGCAGGGGAGATGGCTACACCTTC
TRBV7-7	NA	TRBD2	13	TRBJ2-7	CASSPRGRDEQYF	TGTGCTAGCAGCCCCCGGGGGAGGGACGAGCAGTACTTC
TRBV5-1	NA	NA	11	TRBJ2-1	CASSLEREQFF	TGCGCCAGCAGCTTAGAGCGCGAGCAGTTCTTC
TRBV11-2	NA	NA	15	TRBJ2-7	CASSPAGRLSYEQYF	TGTGCCAGCAGCCCCGCGGGACGGTTATCCTACGAGCAGTACTTC
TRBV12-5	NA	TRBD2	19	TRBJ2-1	CASGSTTGAGGGEYNEQFF	TGTGCTAGTGGCTCCACAACGGGAGCGGGGGGCGGGGAATACAATGAGCAGTTCTTC
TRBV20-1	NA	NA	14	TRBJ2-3	CSARDPRGEDTQYF	TGCAGTGCTAGAGACCCTCGCGGGGAAGATACGCAGTATTTT
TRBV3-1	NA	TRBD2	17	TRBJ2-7	CASSPPHSGGHSYEQYF	TGTGCCAGCAGCCCCCCTCATAGCGGGGGACACTCCTACGAGCAGTACTTC
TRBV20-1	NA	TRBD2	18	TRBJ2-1	CSARRTSGKTSSYNEQFF	TGCAGTGCTAGGCGGACTAGCGGTAAGACGAGCTCCTACAATGAGCAGTTCTTC
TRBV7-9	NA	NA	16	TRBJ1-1	CASSTTATGMNTEAFF	TGTGCCAGCAGCACCACAGCGACAGGCATGAACACTGAAGCTTTCTTT
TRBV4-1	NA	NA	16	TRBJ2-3	CASSLTGGESTDTQYF	TGCGCCAGCAGCCTCACCGGGGGTGAGAGCACAGATACGCAGTATTTT
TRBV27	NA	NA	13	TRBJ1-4	CASRATKNEKLFF	TGTGCCAGCAGGGCGACAAAGAATGAAAAACTGTTTTTT
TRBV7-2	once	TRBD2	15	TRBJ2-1	CASSLDGLAKDEQFF	TGTGCCAGCAGCTTAGATGGACTAGCTAAGGATGAGCAGTTCTTC
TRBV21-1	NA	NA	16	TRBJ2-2	CASRLQGQGNTGELFF	TGTGCCAGCAGGCTCCAGGGACAGGGAAACACCGGGGAGCTGTTTTTT
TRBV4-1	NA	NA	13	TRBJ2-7	CASSQSQTYEQYF	TGCGCCAGCAGCCAGAGCCAGACCTACGAGCAGTACTTC